This TCR beta chain was recorded in a study of technical replicates of blood from a handful of donors. Only in-frame clones appear in the TCRdb table, and some are missing; sequencing was by immunoSEQ multiplex PCR. Of roughly 82,000 clones in the sample, roughly 95% were seen once. The V gene lost 1 base and the J gene lost 4 bases, with 4 bases spanning the gap. The CDR3 spans 11 residues. CDR1 SQVTM and CDR2 ANQGSEA come from the germline V gene. The gene calls are TRBV29-1 and TRBJ2-5; no clear D. Sequencing used T cells isolated from PBMCs. The sequence derives from a human donor in good health. CDR3 loop: CSVEGAETQYF. CDR3 sequence (DNA): TGCAGCGTTGAAGGGGCAGAGACCCAGTACTTC.